This TCR beta chain was obtained from a study of T-cell reconstitution after alpha-beta-depleted transplantation in children. The sample holds many counts of this clonotype. V was pared by 4 bases and J by 8 bases, with 8 bases between. From germline, CDR1 is LGHDT and CDR2 YNNKEL (reference sequence). The CDR3 covers 11 residues. Unique molecular identifiers were used to barcode this TCRbeta library. TCRdb reprocessed the PCR reads via MiXCR and lists one record per CDR3 protein. The data hold around 93,000 distinct CDR3 sequences, with roughly 8.3% observed a single time. The receptor was isolated from a human donor who donated a stem cell graft to a child with congenital amegakaryocytic thrombocytopenia. V is TRBV3-1 and J is TRBJ1-1, with D possibly being TRBD1 (6 bases). The specimen comprised PBMCs from the stem cell graft donor, sampled from the stem cell graft. The CDR3 bases are TGTGCCAGCAGCCTCAGGGGAGAAGCTTTCTTT. Translating gives CASSLRGEAFF. The full variable domain, completed using reference TRBV3-1 and TRBJ1-1, is DTAVSQTPKYLVTQMGNDKSIKCEQNLGHDTMYWYKQDSKKFLKIMFSYNNKELIINETVPNRFSPKSPDKAHLNLHINSLELGDSAVYFCASSLRGEAFFGQGTRLTVV.